The entry below gives a single T cell receptor (beta chain) sequence along with its context. The target antigen is unknown. This sample stems from a study of cytomegalovirus exposure and HLA in healthy donors. Points from the study as a whole: Subsequent analysis found a tendency for first-cohort TCR clusters to co-occur within the 95 to 150 validation repertoires.

Trimming removed 6 bases from V and 8 bases from J; junction bases left unmatched: 9. The CDR3 loop spans 13 amino acids. Germline assignment: CDR1 SNHLY and CDR2 FYNNEI. TCRdb keeps only in-frame clones here, not all; method: immunoSEQ multiplex PCR. The sample has approximately 190,000 clones, approximately 80% seen once. The sequence was obtained from a woman in her twenties or thirties in good health and CMV-seropositive. V usage is TRBV2 and J usage is TRBJ1-2; 7 nucleotides agree with TRBD1. Sample: PBMCs. CDR3 DNA: TGTGCCAGCAGCTGGGACAGTTCTCTGGGCTACACCTTC. This sequence encodes CASSWDSSLGYTF.